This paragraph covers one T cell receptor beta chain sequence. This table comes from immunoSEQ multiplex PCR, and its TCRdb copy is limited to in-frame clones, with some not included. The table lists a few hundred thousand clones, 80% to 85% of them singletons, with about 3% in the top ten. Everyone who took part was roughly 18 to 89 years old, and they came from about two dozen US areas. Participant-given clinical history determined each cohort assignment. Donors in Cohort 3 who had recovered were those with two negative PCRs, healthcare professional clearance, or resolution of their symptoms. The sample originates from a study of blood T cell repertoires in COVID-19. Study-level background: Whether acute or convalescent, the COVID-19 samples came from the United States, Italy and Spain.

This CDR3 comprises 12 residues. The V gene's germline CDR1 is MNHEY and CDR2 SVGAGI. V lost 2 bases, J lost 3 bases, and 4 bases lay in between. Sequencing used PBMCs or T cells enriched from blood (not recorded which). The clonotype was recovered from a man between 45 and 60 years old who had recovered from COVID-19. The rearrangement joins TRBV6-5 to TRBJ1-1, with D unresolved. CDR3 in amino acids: CASSYADTEAFF. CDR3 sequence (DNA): TGTGCCAGCAGTTACGCGGACACTGAAGCTTTCTTT.